This T cell receptor (beta chain) was captured by sequencing in a study of blood T cells in healthy people across ages. CDR1 and CDR2 from the germline V gene are SGHTA and FQGNSA. Trimming stripped 0 bases from V and 7 bases from J, with 8 bases between. This CDR3 has 13 residues. Alongside a J-beta primer mix, a sample-barcoded 5' primer served in a second PCR lasting roughly 6 to 12 cycles. TCRdb re-called the 5' RACE reads with MiXCR, one entry per CDR3 protein. The sample holds 800,000 or so distinct CDR3 sequences, more than 20% seen once. Another study also made use of these data, one on T cells of mothers and their children. From that study: Sequencing returned over 8 million TCR beta CDR3 reads per mother and several million per child.

The rearrangement joins TRBV7-2 to TRBJ2-3, with unresolved D. This receptor was taken from a boy between 5 and 17 years old in good health. Sequencing was carried out using blood. The CDR3 sequence: CASSLAGRNTQYF. As DNA, the CDR3 is TGTGCCAGCAGCTTAGCAGGGCGGAATACGCAGTATTTT.